Each of the 16 T cell receptor beta chains below was sequenced from the same sample in a study of lymphopenia after photon versus proton radiotherapy. TCRdb's table, derived via immunoSEQ multiplex PCR, lists solely in-frame clones and lacks some. Here the sample spans roughly 65,000 clones, approximately 90% being singletons. The specimen comprised peripheral blood, sampled from a patient treated with photon-based radiotherapy. Receptor source: a woman between 70 and 85 years old with pancreatic cancer.

The V and J genes are TRBV7-2 and TRBJ2-2, with TRBD1 matching 7 bases. V shed 5 bases and J 2 bases; nucleotides not matched to a gene: 5. This CDR3 has 15 amino acids. In germline, CDR1 is SGHTA, CDR2 FQGNSA. CDR3 DNA sequence: TGTGCCAGCAGCCAACAGGGGCCAAACACCGGGGAGCTGTTTTTT. This sequence encodes CASSQQGPNTGELFF.

In this sample, this clone turned up once. The chain carries TRBV5-6 and TRBJ2-7, with 9 bases identical to TRBD1. The CDR3 is 14 amino acids. Trimming cost V 4 bases and J 3 bases; bases outside gene matches: 5. CDR1 and CDR2 from the germline V gene are SGHDT and YYEEEE. CDR3 nucleotide sequence: TGTGCCAGCAGCCAGGGGGGACAGGGCTACGAGCAGTACTTC. This sequence encodes CASSQGGQGYEQYF.

This sequence joins TRBV21-1 and TRBJ1-5. TRBV21-1 is a pseudogene segment. The CDR3 runs 15 residues. CDR3 region: CASSKEMVYEQPQHF. DNA of the CDR3: TGTGCCAGCAGCAAAGAAATGGTATACGAACAGCCCCAGCATTTT.

This clone was detected only once. The V call is TRBV29-1, the J call TRBJ2-1, with 11 bases matching TRBD2. J was trimmed by 7 bases and V by 1 base; bases with no gene match: 3. Germline CDR1 and CDR2: SQVTM and ANQGSEA. CDR3 size: 14 residues. DNA of the CDR3: TGCAGCGTTGAAGTGTCTAGCGGGAGGAATGAGCAGTTCTTC. Residues: CSVEVSSGRNEQFF.

The J gene is TRBJ2-5, the V gene TRBV11-2; 7 nucleotides line up with TRBD2. This CDR3 spans 17 amino acids. Germline-derived CDR1 and CDR2 are SGHAT and FQNNGV. Losses at the gene ends were 1 base for V and 4 bases for J; bases not matched to a gene: 12. Written as DNA, the CDR3 is TGTGCCAGCAGCTTAGTAGTAGGGAGGGCCACCGGAGAGACCCAGTACTTC. Its translation is CASSLVVGRATGETQYF.

This chain joins TRBV5-6 and TRBJ1-6, with a weak D call TRBD1 (5 bases). The CDR3 contains 14 residues. V gave up 3 bases and J gave up 5 bases, with 9 bases separating them. CDR1 and CDR2 (germline): SGHDT, YYEEEE. The CDR3 sequence is CASSSEGDNSPLHF. The CDR3 region has the DNA TGTGCCAGCAGCTCGGAAGGGGATAATTCACCCCTCCACTTT.

The CDR3 here is CASSSPSREGGNGELFF. The CDR3 region has the DNA TGTGCCAGCAGCTCCCCCTCCCGGGAGGGAGGTAACGGGGAGCTGTTTTTT. This chain links TRBV5-6 with TRBJ2-2; 8 bases fit TRBD2. This CDR3 has 17 residues. Germline V CDR1 and CDR2: SGHDT, YYEEEE. J lost 7 bases, V lost 3 bases, and 14 bases had no gene match.

The rearrangement uses TRBV18 and TRBJ2-1, with 9 nucleotides matching TRBD2. Germline CDR1 is KGHSH and CDR2 is LQKENI. The CDR3 totals 15 residues. J gave up 4 bases and V 4 bases, and 5 bases lay outside the gene matches. DNA of the CDR3: TGTGCCAGCTCACTCTCTAGCGGGGCTTACAATGAGCAGTTCTTC. Amino acids: CASSLSSGAYNEQFF.

The J gene is TRBJ2-7, the V gene TRBV7-2, with D perhaps TRBD2 (5 bases). This CDR3 region has 13 residues. Trimming pared 4 bases from V and 2 bases from J, leaving 9 bases between. CDR1 is SGHTA and CDR2 is FQGNSA in the germline V gene. This CDR3 reads CASSSSTTYEQYF. The CDR3 DNA reads TGTGCCAGCAGCTCCTCGACTACCTACGAGCAGTACTTC.

This rearrangement joins TRBV6-1 to TRBJ2-1; TRBD1 matches at 9 bases. In germline, CDR1 is MNHNS, CDR2 SASEGT. Trimming at V came to 4 bases and at J to 6 bases, leaving 7 bases not matched to a gene. The CDR3 covers 15 residues. The CDR3 region has the DNA TGTGCCAGCAGTGCACCCGGGACAGGGATCAATGAGCAGTTCTTC. Amino acids: CASSAPGTGINEQFF.

The chain links TRBV7-3 to TRBJ2-1; D gene uncertain. In germline, CDR1 is SGHTA, CDR2 FQGTGA. V was pared by 2 bases and J by 6 bases, with 11 bases between. This CDR3 contains 14 residues. The CDR3 DNA follows: TGTGCCAGCAGCTTAGACTTAACGTCCAATGAGCAGTTCTTC. Translating gives CASSLDLTSNEQFF.

V and J are TRBV11-3 and TRBJ2-2; TRBD1 aligns across 9 bases. With V trimmed by 5 bases and J by 9 bases, 4 bases remained unmatched. Germline V lookup: CDR1 SGHNT, CDR2 YENEEA. This CDR3 has 13 residues. The CDR3 sequence is CASSLTGGRELFF. The CDR3 nucleotides are TGTGCCAGCAGCCTAACAGGGGGCAGGGAGCTGTTTTTT.

J is TRBJ1-2 and V is TRBV25-1; no definite D call. The CDR3 extends over 14 amino acids. Germline V gene data show CDR1 as MGHDK and CDR2 as SYGVNS. Trimming took off 6 bases at V and 0 bases at J, with 11 bases between the two ends. The CDR3 nucleotides are TGTGCCAGCAGACGCGACGGGTCTAACTATGGCTACACCTTC. Translating it yields CASRRDGSNYGYTF.

The chain has TRBV5-1 and TRBJ2-2; D call uncertain. The CDR3 is 15 residues long. V lost 0 bases and J 1 base, leaving 7 bases between the germline ends. Germline assignment: CDR1 SGHRS and CDR2 YFSETQ. This CDR3 is CASSLDWGNTGELFF. In DNA, the CDR3 is TGCGCCAGCAGCTTGGACTGGGGGAACACCGGGGAGCTGTTTTTT. Drawing the rest from reference TRBV5-1 and TRBJ2-2, the complete variable domain is KAGVTQTPRYLIKTRGQQVTLSCSPISGHRSVSWYQQTPGQGLQFLFEYFSETQRNKGNFPGRFSGRQFSNSRSEMNVSTLELGDSALYLCASSLDWGNTGELFFGEGSRLTVL.

The chain recombines TRBV5-1 with TRBJ1-1; 9 bases fit TRBD1. The germline CDR1 and CDR2 sequences are SGHRS and YFSETQ. Losses at the gene ends were 0 bases for V and 0 bases for J; bases not matched to a gene: 6. The length of the CDR3 is 17 residues. CDR3 DNA sequence: TGCGCCAGCAGCTTGGCCGGGACAGGGATTTTGAACACTGAAGCTTTCTTT. It translates to CASSLAGTGILNTEAFF.

The chain recombines TRBV11-1 with TRBJ1-1, with D possibly matching TRBD1 (5 bases). The V end lost 1 base, the J end lost 12 bases, and 15 bases lay between the germline ends. The CDR3 runs to 13 residues. Germline V gene data show CDR1 as SGHAT and CDR2 as FQDESV (reference sequence). CDR3 region: CASSLGPFGGTFF. Here the CDR3 DNA reads TGTGCCAGCAGCTTAGGTCCCTTCGGGGGAACTTTCTTT.